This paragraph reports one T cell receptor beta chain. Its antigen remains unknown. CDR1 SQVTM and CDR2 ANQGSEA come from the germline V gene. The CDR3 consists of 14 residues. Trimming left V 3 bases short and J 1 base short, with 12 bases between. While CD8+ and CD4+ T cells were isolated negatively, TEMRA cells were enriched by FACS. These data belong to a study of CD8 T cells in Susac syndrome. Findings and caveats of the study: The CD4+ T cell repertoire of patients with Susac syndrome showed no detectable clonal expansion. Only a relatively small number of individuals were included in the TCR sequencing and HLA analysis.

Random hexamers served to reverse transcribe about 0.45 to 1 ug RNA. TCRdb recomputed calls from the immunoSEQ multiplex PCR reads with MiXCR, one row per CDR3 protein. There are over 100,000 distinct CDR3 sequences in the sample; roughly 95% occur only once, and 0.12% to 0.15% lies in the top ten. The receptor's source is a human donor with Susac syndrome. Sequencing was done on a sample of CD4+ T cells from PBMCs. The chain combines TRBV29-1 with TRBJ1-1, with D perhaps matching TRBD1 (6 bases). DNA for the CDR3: TGCAGCGTTGATAGCCTACAGGGGAACACTGAAGCTTTCTTT. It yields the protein CSVDSLQGNTEAFF.